This T cell receptor beta chain was recorded in a study of graft-versus-host responses after intestinal transplantation (dated by TCRdb to about 2021). About the investigation overall: Recipients received multivisceral, liver-intestinal, or isolated intestinal transplants. Anti-thymocyte globulin induction was given to all recipients, followed by maintenance tacrolimus and steroids for 2 to 4 years. Graft-versus-host and host-versus-graft alloreactive T cell clones were tracked in the graft, circulation and bone marrow after intestinal transplantation using bulk TCR-beta CDR3 sequencing. To identify alloreactive clones, pre-transplant mixed lymphocyte reaction products were sequenced and compared with unstimulated pre-transplant donor and recipient T cells. A cohort of 24 intestinal transplant recipients, including one retransplant, was enrolled, and a few patients lacking pretransplant specimens were excluded. Donor T cell macrochimerism was defined as a peak of at least 4% donor T cells among recipient peripheral blood mononuclear cells. Rather than going through the commercial service, samples from three later patients were sequenced in-house on an Illumina MiSeq and processed with MiXCR.

A note on this clone: Its antigen has not been determined. It has no much larger one-base neighbor in the sample; base qualities were not kept.

The time point label corresponds to: cells obtained before transplantation from donor or recipient. CD3+CD4+ and CD3+CD8+ populations were FACS-sorted from unstimulated pre-transplant donor and recipient cells taken from spleen or lymph nodes. Library preparation used the immunoSEQ multiplex PCR assay. In most patients, genomic DNA was isolated using the Qiagen DNeasy Blood and Tissue Kit and sent frozen to Adaptive Biotechnologies for TCR sequencing. Adaptive Biotechnologies carried out high-throughput TCR-beta CDR3 sequencing of genomic DNA for most patients. Per the authors' processing: Adaptive's ImmunoSEQ software supplied the TCR sequencing data for 15 to 20 patients, while MiXCR and VDJtools were used to process a few other patients. To correct CD4 versus CD8 sorting errors, any sequence found in both subsets at a frequency ratio below 5:1 was removed. CDR3 nucleotide sequences shared between donor and recipient were removed because their origin could not be assigned. To be classed as alloreactive, a clone needed at least 2-fold expansion over unstimulated cells and a minimum CFSE-low frequency of 0.002% (template counts) or 0.001% (read counts). Mappable clones were those detected in sequenced pre-transplant spleen, lymph node, or MLR CFSE-low populations of the donor or recipient. Cumulative frequency of alloreactive clones was calculated as a percentage of all sequences weighted by copy number. As stored in TCRdb, this immuneACCESS dataset retains in-frame rearrangements with V and J assigned. A fraction of the clones does not appear; measured against another copy, unresolved V genes explain less than half of the discrepancy, and the remainder lacks a known reason. V, J and clone size are those of that table, while D and trimming were read from the DNA. The sample table holds over 90,000 clones, of which more than 85% were seen once. In total, the top ten clones hold around 0.49% of the sample.

Summary of the overall study and its limitations: Patients with donor T cell macrochimerism had high GvH to HvG T cell clonal ratios in their allografts. The relatively low number and heterogeneity of intestinal transplant patients limited the conclusions. Peak levels of circulating GvH clones were associated with declines in HvG clones early after transplant. GvH clones were found in recipient bone marrow, and some of the GvH clones appeared earlier in ileal mucosa or blood, which is consistent with an intestinal mucosal origin.

The CDR3 contains 13 residues, cysteine and phenylalanine counted. The CDR3 DNA has 39 bases and is translated from base 1. As encoded in the germline V gene, CDR1 is SGHTS while CDR2 is YDEGEE. This sequence was found in a human donor who received an intestinal transplant. Source: unstimulated CD8+ T cells sorted from spleen or lymph node cells, taken before intestinal transplant. The chain is assembled from TRBV5-8 and TRBJ2-5, and 7 bases in between align with TRBD1. The J call is doubtful: the DNA matches TRBJ2-7 better. The nucleotide sequence is TGTGCCAGCAGCGTTGGACAGGAGTACGAGCAGTACTTC. Translated, it gives CASSVGQEYEQYF.